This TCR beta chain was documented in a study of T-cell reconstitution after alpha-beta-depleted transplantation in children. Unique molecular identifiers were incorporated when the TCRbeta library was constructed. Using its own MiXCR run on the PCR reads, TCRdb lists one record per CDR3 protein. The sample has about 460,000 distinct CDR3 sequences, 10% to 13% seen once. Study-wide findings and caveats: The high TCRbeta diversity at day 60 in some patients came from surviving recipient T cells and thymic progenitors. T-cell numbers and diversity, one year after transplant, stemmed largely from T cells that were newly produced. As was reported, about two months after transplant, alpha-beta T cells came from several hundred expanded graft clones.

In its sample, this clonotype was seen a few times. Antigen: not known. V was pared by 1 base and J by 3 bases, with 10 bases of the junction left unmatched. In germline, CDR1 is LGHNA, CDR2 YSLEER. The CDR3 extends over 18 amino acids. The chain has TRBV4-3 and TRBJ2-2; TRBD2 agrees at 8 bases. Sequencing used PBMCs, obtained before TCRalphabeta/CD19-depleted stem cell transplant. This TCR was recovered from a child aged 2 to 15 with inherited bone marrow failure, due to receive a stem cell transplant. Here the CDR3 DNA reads TGCGCCAGCAGCCAAGCCCCCGGGGGGGGGCCGGACACCGGGGAGCTGTTTTTT. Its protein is CASSQAPGGGPDTGELFF.